The rows below give T cell receptor beta chains drawn from one sample of a study of cytomegalovirus exposure and HLA in healthy donors. Libraries were prepared by immunoSEQ multiplex PCR; TCRdb keeps only in-frame clonotypes and omits some of them. The table shows approximately 100,000 clones, with about two thirds occurring only once. The specimen was PBMCs. These receptors were obtained from a female donor in good health and CMV-seronegative. Both conserved end residues are part of each CDR3. A D gene is named only where the DNA matches it firmly. Not all rows give a size; the values are once, few, many and, for expanded clones, a class.

TRBV18,few,TRBD1,TRBJ2-6,CASSPGQGARRGANVLTF,TGTGCCAGCTCACCGGGACAGGGGGCGCGACGGGGGGCCAACGTCCTGACTTTC
TRBV4-3,few,TRBD1,TRBJ2-1,CASSQGTGGYNEQFF,TGCGCCAGCAGCCAAGGGACAGGGGGCTACAATGAGCAGTTCTTC
TRBV5-1,.,TRBD2,TRBJ2-1,CASSLDRRLAGYNEQFF,TGCGCCAGCAGCTTGGATCGGAGACTAGCGGGTTACAATGAGCAGTTCTTC
TRBV6-4,.,TRBD2,TRBJ2-2,CASSDSGREDTGELFF,TGTGCCAGCAGTGACTCTGGGCGGGAGGACACCGGGGAGCTGTTTTTT
TRBV18,.,.,TRBJ2-1,CASSTDWNEQFF,TGTGCCAGCTCAACGGACTGGAATGAGCAGTTCTTC
TRBV20-1,.,.,TRBJ2-3,CRAGNWATQYF,TGCAGGGCGGGGAACTGGGCGACGCAGTATTTT
TRBV5-1,.,.,TRBJ2-3,CASTASDSSTDTQYF,TGCGCCAGCACGGCTAGCGATTCTAGCACAGATACGCAGTATTTT
TRBV11-2,.,.,TRBJ1-1,CASNFVNTEAFF,TGTGCCAGCAACTTCGTGAACACTGAAGCTTTCTTT
TRBV6-5,once,.,TRBJ1-2,CASRRDFYGYTF,TGTGCCAGCAGGCGGGACTTCTATGGCTACACCTTC
TRBV19,few,TRBD1,TRBJ1-5,CASSDGTGGRQPQHF,TGTGCCAGTAGTGACGGGACAGGGGGCCGACAGCCCCAGCATTTT
TRBV7-2,once,.,TRBJ1-1,CASSLVGGTNTEAFF,TGTGCCAGCAGCTTAGTGGGGGGGACGAACACTGAAGCTTTCTTT
TRBV28,once,.,TRBJ1-4,CASKVVQGNEKLFF,TGTGCCAGCAAAGTGGTTCAGGGTAATGAAAAACTGTTTTTT
TRBV19,.,TRBD1,TRBJ1-3,CASRTGGSGNTIYF,TGTGCCAGTAGAACAGGGGGCTCTGGAAACACCATATATTTT
TRBV11-2,.,.,TRBJ2-3,CASSSEGWSTDTQYF,TGTGCCAGCAGCTCGGAGGGATGGAGCACAGATACGCAGTATTTT
TRBV29-1,.,.,TRBJ1-2,CSVEDRTGGGYTF,TGCAGCGTTGAAGATAGGACTGGCGGTGGCTACACCTTC
TRBV6-6,.,.,TRBJ1-1,CASSSQAGGLTEAFF,TGTGCCAGCAGCTCCCAGGCCGGAGGACTAACTGAAGCTTTCTTT
TRBV6-5,.,.,TRBJ1-4,CASSEDKKYEKLFF,TGTGCCAGCAGTGAGGACAAGAAATATGAAAAACTGTTTTTT
TRBV21-1,.,.,TRBJ2-3,CASSKASGKEVADTQYF,TGTGCCAGCAGCAAAGCTAGCGGGAAAGAGGTAGCAGATACGCAGTATTTT
TRBV25-1,.,TRBD1,TRBJ2-7,CASSARDRGGEQYF,TGTGCCAGCAGTGCCCGGGACAGGGGTGGCGAGCAGTACTTC
TRBV6-1,.,TRBD1,TRBJ2-7,CASSTGTGVYEQYF,TGTGCCAGCAGTACCGGGACAGGGGTTTACGAGCAGTACTTC
TRBV19,.,.,TRBJ2-3,CASSRTTTSTDTQYF,TGTGCCAGTAGTAGGACTACCACTAGCACAGATACGCAGTATTTT
TRBV4-3,.,TRBD1,TRBJ2-6,CASSQDRGTGANVLTF,TGCGCCAGCAGCCAGGACAGGGGAACTGGGGCCAACGTCCTGACTTTC
TRBV6-1,few,.,TRBJ1-3,CASSDRTDPSGNTIYF,TGTGCCAGCAGTGACCGGACAGACCCCTCTGGAAACACCATATATTTT
TRBV5-4,.,.,TRBJ1-5,CASSLGGTKGNQPQHF,TGTGCCAGCAGCTTGGGGGGGACAAAGGGCAATCAGCCCCAGCATTTT
TRBV15,.,TRBD1,TRBJ1-4,CATRIPGQGSTNEKLFF,TGTGCCACCAGGATACCGGGACAGGGATCCACTAATGAAAAACTGTTTTTT
TRBV7-9,.,TRBD1,TRBJ1-1,CASREGAVAEAFF,TGTGCCAGCAGAGAGGGGGCAGTGGCTGAAGCTTTCTTT
TRBV6-1,.,TRBD2,TRBJ2-3,CASSEGGAGGWNTQYF,TGTGCCAGCAGTGAAGGGGGAGCGGGAGGGTGGAATACGCAGTATTTT
TRBV7-9,few,TRBD1,TRBJ2-5,CASSSRTGQETQYF,TGTGCCAGCAGCTCCCGGACAGGCCAAGAGACCCAGTACTTC
TRBV7-9,.,TRBD1,TRBJ1-2,CASSYTGDYGYTF,TGTGCCAGCAGTTATACAGGGGATTATGGCTACACCTTC
TRBV7-9,.,.,TRBJ1-2,CASSPRSNYGYTF,TGTGCCAGCAGCCCCAGATCTAACTATGGCTACACCTTC
TRBV19,.,.,TRBJ2-5,CATLDRRGETQYF,TGTGCCACCCTGGACAGAAGAGGAGAGACCCAGTACTTC
TRBV15,.,.,TRBJ1-1,CATSRVEVNTEAFF,TGTGCCACCAGCAGAGTCGAGGTGAACACTGAAGCTTTCTTT
TRBV4-3,.,.,TRBJ2-7,CASSQEAQPNYEQYF,TGCGCCAGCAGCCAAGAGGCACAGCCCAACTACGAGCAGTACTTC
TRBV28,.,.,TRBJ1-5,CASRPGGAANQPQHF,TGTGCCAGCAGGCCCGGGGGAGCGGCGAATCAGCCCCAGCATTTT
TRBV27,.,.,TRBJ2-7,CASSVQGYEQYF,TGTGCCAGCAGTGTACAGGGCTACGAGCAGTACTTC
TRBV5-8,.,TRBD2,TRBJ2-1,CASSYSGGPNEQFF,TGTGCCAGCAGCTATAGCGGGGGACCCAATGAGCAGTTCTTC
TRBV4-1,once,.,TRBJ2-3,CASSQVNLGFTDTQYF,TGCGCCAGCAGCCAAGTTAACCTAGGATTCACAGATACGCAGTATTTT